These 6 T cell receptor beta chains originate from one sample sequenced in a study of blood T cells in healthy people across ages (dated by TCRdb to between 2015 and 2016). The receptor library was made with 5' RACE. For sequencing, an Illumina HiSeq 2500 was employed. A second about 6 to 11 cycle PCR used a sample-barcoded 5' primer and a J-beta primer mix. TCRdb trimmed the raw reads at Q25, called clones with MiXCR and kept productive beta chains. Identical CDR3 protein sequences are pooled into one entry, listed with their most common genes and DNA. For this sample the table gives about 1.4 million distinct CDR3 sequences, of which 45% to 70% were detected only once. Over 5% of the sample goes to the ten largest clones. The sample was blood. The source is a man younger than 35 in good health.

The V call is TRBV10-2, the J call TRBJ1-2; no definite D call. This CDR3 has 14 residues. Germline V gene sequence: CDR1 WSHSY, CDR2 SAAADI. The ends were cut back, 2 bases at V and 10 bases at J, with 17 bases in the middle. This CDR3 reads CASSETWEGYFYTF. The CDR3 DNA is TGCGCCAGCAGTGAGACGTGGGAGGGATACTTCTACACCTTC.

The genes are TRBV6-5 and TRBJ1-5; unclear D gene. Looked up from germline, CDR1 is MNHEY and CDR2 is SVGAGI. V was clipped by 10 bases and J by 6 bases, with 16 bases between them. This CDR3 spans 13 amino acids. As DNA, the CDR3 is TGTGCCACCCGGTCGAGCGGCACTCAGCCCCAGCATTTT. Translating gives CATRSSGTQPQHF.

This clonotype was seen a single time. V gene TRBV6-1 combines with J gene TRBJ2-5; 7 bases agree with TRBD2. Judging by the DNA end, TRBJ2-7 fits better; the J call may be wrong. The CDR3 has 14 amino acids. Per the germline V gene, CDR1 is MNHNS and CDR2 is SASEGT. CDR3 residues: CASRGSSGSYEQYF. The CDR3 DNA follows: TGTGCCAGCAGGGGATCTAGCGGAAGTTACGAGCAGTACTTC.

This chain links TRBV5-1 with TRBJ1-1; D is ambiguous. Germline lookup yields CDR1 SGHRS and CDR2 YFSETQ. The CDR3 covers 14 residues. V lost 7 bases, J lost 1 base, and 14 bases lay in between. The CDR3 nucleotides read TGCGCCAGCCGATTATGGACGGAGAACACTGAAGCTTTCTTT. It is translated as CASRLWTENTEAFF.

The V and J genes are TRBV9 and TRBJ2-1; D uncertain. CDR1 is SGDLS, CDR2 YYNGEE, per germline. The CDR3 consists of 15 residues. Trimming shortened V by 0 bases and J by 3 bases, and 10 bases separated the two germline ends. The CDR3: CASSVVRSDYNEQFF. The CDR3 coding sequence is TGTGCCAGCAGCGTAGTTCGTTCCGACTACAATGAGCAGTTCTTC.

The rearrangement joins TRBV7-8 to TRBJ1-5; D possibly corresponds to TRBD1 (5 bases). The CDR3 runs 14 residues. V was clipped by 5 bases and J by 6 bases, with 14 bases between them. Germline V gene data show CDR1 as SGHVS and CDR2 as FQNEAQ. The CDR3 DNA reads TGTGCCAGCAGCATAGGGACCGCGCCTCAGCCCCAGCATTTT. It is translated as CASSIGTAPQPQHF.